This passage covers 32 T cell receptor beta chains from one sample sequenced in a study of cytomegalovirus exposure and HLA in healthy donors. Both 60 Vbeta primers and 13 Jbeta primers went into the PCR. Repertoires were generated with immunoSEQ multiplex PCR, while TCRdb's copy carries only in-frame clones and drops some. The repertoire holds about 160,000 clones, with around 77% as singletons. Sequences were obtained from PBMCs. The receptor source for this set is a man in his sixties in good health and CMV-seronegative.

A single count supports this clone. A read error may produce the germline difference seen at one junction end. The rearrangement joins TRBV6-1 to TRBJ2-7; the D is unclear. The germline V gene encodes CDR1 MNHNS and CDR2 SASEGT. This CDR3 has 13 amino acids. CDR3 sequence (DNA): TGTGCCAGCAGTGAAGCTATGGTGGCTAGGAAACACTTC. It translates to CASSEAMVARKHF.

This chain joins TRBV6-5 and TRBJ2-2; D may be TRBD2 (6 bases). With 0 bases removed from V and 4 bases from J, the gap between germline ends came to 12 bases. Germline V gene sequence: CDR1 MNHEY, CDR2 SVGAGI. The CDR3 extends over 16 amino acids. CDR3 DNA: TGTGCCAGCAGTTACTCTGACGGGAGTAGCACCGGGGAGCTGTTTTTT. Encoded protein: CASSYSDGSSTGELFF.

The rearrangement uses TRBV6-5 and TRBJ2-5; a possible D gene is TRBD1 (5 bases). Between the trimmed V and J ends, which lost 6 bases and 1 base, there was a span of 12 bases. The CDR3 contains 14 residues. Germline CDR1 MNHEY, CDR2 SVGAGI. The CDR3 protein is CASSRSRGQETQYF. DNA of the CDR3: TGTGCCAGCAGCCGAAGTAGGGGCCAAGAGACCCAGTACTTC.

This rearrangement joins TRBV7-2 to TRBJ2-7; D is unresolved. There are 13 residues in the CDR3. Trimming stripped 5 bases from V and 0 bases from J, with 8 bases between. Per the germline V gene, CDR1 is SGHTA and CDR2 is FQGNSA. CDR3 loop: CASSPHSSYEQYF. The CDR3 DNA is TGTGCCAGCAGCCCCCACAGCTCCTACGAGCAGTACTTC. The whole variable domain, filled in from reference TRBV7-2 and TRBJ2-7, reads GAGVSQSPSNKVTEKGKDVELRCDPISGHTALYWYRQSLGQGLEFLIYFQGNSAPDKSGLPSDRFSAERTGGSVSTLTIQRTQQEDSAVYLCASSPHSSYEQYFGPGTRLTVT.

This sequence joins TRBV11-2 and TRBJ2-2; D remains unclear. Per the germline V gene, CDR1 is SGHAT and CDR2 is FQNNGV. Trimming removed 1 base from V and 8 bases from J, with 8 bases in between. This CDR3 region has 13 residues. The CDR3 protein is CASSLGSAGELFF. The CDR3 DNA follows: TGTGCCAGCAGCTTAGGTTCCGCGGGGGAGCTGTTTTTT.

This clone was seen just once. V is TRBV7-2 and J is TRBJ2-7; TRBD2 matches at 8 bases. With V trimmed by 7 bases and J by 2 bases, 10 bases remained unmatched. Germline CDR1 SGHTA, CDR2 FQGNSA. CDR3 length: 15 residues. The DNA for the CDR3 is TGTGCCAGCACCACGGGAGGGGGGATCACCTACGAGCAGTACTTC. Translating it yields CASTTGGGITYEQYF.

The chain has TRBV9 and TRBJ2-7, with 11 bases identical to TRBD2. Germline lookup yields CDR1 SGDLS and CDR2 YYNGEE. The CDR3 has 16 residues. Unmatched junction bases numbered 9, after V lost 3 bases and J lost 4 bases. CDR3 amino acids: CASSEGASGRHYEQYF. CDR3 DNA sequence: TGTGCCAGCAGCGAAGGTGCTAGCGGGAGGCATTACGAGCAGTACTTC.

This chain links TRBV6-5 with TRBJ2-5; 11 bases match TRBD2. Matching the DNA end better, TRBJ2-7 makes the J call doubtful. This CDR3 has 15 residues. The germline V gene has CDR1 MNHEY and CDR2 SVGAGI. The CDR3 here is CASSYVAGGPYEQYF. As DNA, the CDR3 is TGTGCCAGCAGTTACGTAGCGGGGGGGCCCTACGAGCAGTACTTC.

The V gene is TRBV25-1, the J gene TRBJ2-3; 7 positions match TRBD2. This CDR3 contains 14 residues. V lost 6 bases to trimming and J lost 4 bases; unmatched junction nucleotides: 7. Germline-derived CDR1 and CDR2 are MGHDK and SYGVNS. CDR3 DNA sequence: TGTGCCAGCAGGTGGGAGGGAGGCGCAGATACGCAGTATTTT. Translating gives CASRWEGGADTQYF.

V usage is TRBV6-4 and J usage is TRBJ2-1, with D tentatively TRBD2 (6 bases). CDR1 and CDR2 (germline): MRHNA, SNTAGT. Trimming cost V 3 bases and J 7 bases, with 13 bases left between them. The CDR3 is 14 amino acids. As DNA, the CDR3 is TGTGCCAGCAGTGATGGGGGACTCTGGAATGAGCAGTTCTTC. This encodes CASSDGGLWNEQFF.

V is TRBV30 and J is TRBJ1-2, with D unclear. This CDR3 has 13 amino acids. Per the germline V gene, CDR1 is GTSNPN and CDR2 is SVGIG (reference sequence). V shed 5 bases and J shed 3 bases, with 13 bases lying between them. The CDR3: CAWSSGAHYGYTF. The CDR3 region has the DNA TGTGCCTGGTCTTCGGGAGCTCACTATGGCTACACCTTC.

This rearrangement joins TRBV9 to TRBJ1-3; 8 bases line up with TRBD1. CDR1 is SGDLS, CDR2 YYNGEE, per germline. The CDR3 spans 18 residues. The V and J ends lost 4 bases and 4 bases, in that order; junction bases with no gene match: 16. The CDR3 here is CASSLHTSRGPVGNTIYF. The CDR3 nucleotides read TGTGCCAGCAGCCTACACACCTCCAGGGGGCCTGTGGGAAACACCATATATTTT.

The CDR3 spells CASSLVLAGGQNTGELFF. CDR3 DNA sequence: TGCGCCAGCAGCTTGGTACTAGCGGGGGGCCAGAACACCGGGGAGCTGTTTTTT. The chain couples TRBV5-1 to TRBJ2-2; 12 bases agree with TRBD2. J gave up 1 base and V 0 bases, and 4 bases lay outside the gene matches. The CDR3 has 18 amino acids. The germline V gene has CDR1 SGHRS and CDR2 YFSETQ.

This chain uses TRBV7-9 with TRBJ2-7, with TRBD2 matching 8 bases. The CDR3 has 14 residues. With 5 bases clipped from V and 0 bases from J, the junction kept 3 bases outside the gene matches. Germline V CDR1 and CDR2: SEHNR, FQNEAQ (reference sequence). The CDR3 DNA reads as TGTGCCAGCAGCCCCGGGACTAGCTCCTACGAGCAGTACTTC. This encodes CASSPGTSSYEQYF.

The chain employs TRBV6-6 and TRBJ2-3, with D unclear. The V gene's germline CDR1 is MNHNY and CDR2 SVGAGI (reference sequence). Trimming cost V 7 bases and J 5 bases, with 10 bases left between them. The CDR3 runs to 12 residues. CDR3 in amino acids: CASTQTGDTQYF. Written as DNA, the CDR3 is TGTGCCAGCACCCAGACGGGAGATACGCAGTATTTT.

In this sample, this clone turned up once. V is TRBV5-1 and J is TRBJ2-7; weak D call: TRBD2 (6 bases). V gave up 4 bases and J gave up 3 bases, with 17 bases separating them. The V gene's germline CDR1 is SGHRS and CDR2 YFSETQ. This CDR3 contains 15 residues. Written as DNA, the CDR3 is TGCGCCAGCAGCGTATCCGGGACTGGCTTCTACGAGCAGTACTTC. Translation: CASSVSGTGFYEQYF.

The genes are TRBV6-5 and TRBJ2-7; 8 bases are a match to TRBD1. V was pared by 5 bases and J by 4 bases, with 7 bases of the junction left unmatched. Looked up from germline, CDR1 is MNHEY and CDR2 is SVGAGI. This CDR3 is built from 14 residues. The CDR3 loop reads CASSQRQGLYEQYF. The DNA for the CDR3 is TGTGCCAGCAGTCAGCGACAGGGGTTATACGAGCAGTACTTC.

The chain combines TRBV6-1 with TRBJ2-7; D may be TRBD2 (6 bases). The V end was cut by 1 base, the J end by 0 bases, with 10 bases between. CDR1 is MNHNS and CDR2 is SASEGT in the germline V gene. The CDR3 contains 15 residues. CDR3 in amino acids: CASSEEEGGSYEQYF. The CDR3 coding sequence is TGTGCCAGCAGTGAAGAGGAGGGAGGCTCCTACGAGCAGTACTTC.

This chain links TRBV6-1 with TRBJ1-2; the match to TRBD1 covers 7 bases. This CDR3 spans 15 amino acids. CDR1 MNHNS and CDR2 SASEGT come from the germline V gene. V trimming: 8 bases; J trimming: 2 bases; junction bases outside the gene matches: 11. In DNA, the CDR3 is TGTGCCAGCGCATCGACAGGGTTGGTGAACTATGGCTACACCTTC. Translated: CASASTGLVNYGYTF.

This chain uses TRBV7-6 with TRBJ2-7; 7 nucleotides line up with TRBD2. Germline CDR1 is SGHVS and CDR2 is FNYEAQ. This CDR3 region has 13 residues. After removal of 5 bases from V and 2 bases from J, the junction contained 3 bases not matched to a gene. This CDR3 is CASSPGLTYEQYF. CDR3 coding DNA: TGTGCCAGCAGCCCGGGACTAACCTACGAGCAGTACTTC. The variable domain in full, completed from reference TRBV7-6 and TRBJ2-7, reads GAGVSQSPRYKVTKRGQDVALRCDPISGHVSLYWYRQALGQGPEFLTYFNYEAQQDKSGLPNDRFSAERPEGSISTLTIQRTEQRDSAMYRCASSPGLTYEQYFGPGTRLTVT.

This sequence joins TRBV7-9 and TRBJ1-1; 7 nucleotides align to TRBD1. The J segment lost 1 base and the V segment lost 5 bases, leaving 4 bases of the junction unmatched. Germline CDR1 is SEHNR and CDR2 is FQNEAQ (reference sequence). The CDR3 has 14 residues. In DNA, the CDR3 is TGTGCCAGCAGCCGAGGGGACAGGAACACTGAAGCTTTCTTT. It encodes CASSRGDRNTEAFF.

This clone was observed once. The chain links TRBV4-3 to TRBJ2-3; 9 bases line up with TRBD2. V lost 0 bases to trimming and J lost 2 bases; unmatched junction nucleotides: 9. The germline gives CDR1 LGHNA, CDR2 YSLEER. This CDR3 region has 18 residues. The CDR3 protein is CASSQEWASGDLTDTQYF. CDR3 nucleotides: TGCGCCAGCAGCCAAGAATGGGCTAGCGGGGACCTCACAGATACGCAGTATTTT.

This chain joins TRBV5-4 and TRBJ2-5; a possible D gene is TRBD1 (6 bases). The CDR3 covers 15 residues. V was clipped by 4 bases and J by 5 bases, with 18 bases between them. Germline V lookup: CDR1 SGHNT, CDR2 YYREEE (reference sequence). CDR3 in DNA: TGTGCCAGCAGCCCCAGGGGCCATGGAGCGGAGACCCAGTACTTC. This sequence encodes CASSPRGHGAETQYF.

The CDR3 DNA sequence: TGTGCCAGTAGTCTTGGGAGAGAGCAGCCCCAGCATTTT. It codes for CASSLGREQPQHF. The genes are TRBV19 and TRBJ1-5; the D is unclear. Germline-derived CDR1 and CDR2 are LNHDA and SQIVND (reference sequence). This CDR3 region has 13 residues. V was clipped by 5 bases and J by 7 bases, with 12 bases between them.

The chain is built from TRBV19 and TRBJ2-2; TRBD2 matches at 7 bases. V shed 10 bases and J 1 base; nucleotides not matched to a gene: 12. CDR1 and CDR2 (germline): LNHDA, SQIVND (reference sequence). The CDR3 length is 16 residues. The CDR3 protein is CATPITSVGNTGELFF. The CDR3 DNA sequence: TGTGCCACCCCAATCACTAGCGTGGGGAACACCGGGGAGCTGTTTTTT.

The V gene is TRBV10-1, the J gene TRBJ2-2, with D maybe TRBD2 (7 bases). The CDR3 extends over 14 amino acids. Trimming took off 6 bases at V and 3 bases at J, with 11 bases between the two ends. Germline CDR1 and CDR2: WNHNN and SYGVQD (reference sequence). The CDR3 loop is CASREGGDTGELFF. The CDR3 DNA reads TGCGCCAGCAGGGAAGGGGGGGACACCGGGGAGCTGTTTTTT.

This clone was seen once. This chain links TRBV4-2 with TRBJ2-6, with 15 nucleotides matching TRBD2. This CDR3 is 22 amino acids long. Germline-derived CDR1 and CDR2 are LGHNA and YNFKEQ. V was clipped by 4 bases and J by 2 bases; unmatched bases: 15. CDR3 sequence reads: CASSRSFWTSGGAIAGANVLTF. The CDR3 coding sequence is TGTGCCAGCAGCCGATCTTTCTGGACTAGCGGGGGGGCGATCGCTGGGGCCAACGTCCTGACTTTC.

V usage is TRBV5-1 and J usage is TRBJ1-2, with D perhaps TRBD1 (6 bases). Between the trimmed V and J ends, which lost 4 bases and 1 base, there was a span of 20 bases. There are 17 residues in the CDR3. Germline V gene lookup returns CDR1 SGHRS and CDR2 YFSETQ. Here the CDR3 DNA reads TGCGCCAGCAGCCCTGGGACAAGTGGAAGGGTTAACTATGGCTACACCTTC. Amino acid sequence: CASSPGTSGRVNYGYTF.

The chain links TRBV6-5 to TRBJ2-1; TRBD1 matches 7 bases. The V and J ends lost 0 bases and 7 bases, in that order; junction bases with no gene match: 6. CDR3 length: 15 residues. Germline-derived CDR1 and CDR2 are MNHEY and SVGAGI. The CDR3 region has the DNA TGTGCCAGCAGTTACTCTAGGGCAGGGGGTAATGAGCAGTTCTTC. Its translation is CASSYSRAGGNEQFF.

The genes are TRBV9 and TRBJ2-1, with 8 nucleotides matching TRBD1. Germline V gives CDR1 SGDLS, CDR2 YYNGEE. Trimming cost V 3 bases and J 2 bases; bases outside gene matches: 4. The CDR3 loop spans 15 amino acids. CDR3 protein: CASSAGQGTYNEQFF. The CDR3 DNA follows: TGTGCCAGCAGCGCCGGACAGGGCACCTACAATGAGCAGTTCTTC.

This chain joins TRBV5-1 and TRBJ2-2; D ambiguous. Germline V gene data show CDR1 as SGHRS and CDR2 as YFSETQ. The CDR3 sequence is 14 residues long. V lost 2 bases, J lost 4 bases, and 9 bases lay in between. The CDR3 sequence is CASSFSVPTGELFF. In DNA, the CDR3 is TGCGCCAGCAGCTTTTCAGTGCCCACCGGGGAGCTGTTTTTT.

The gene calls are TRBV18 and TRBJ1-4; D unclear. Germline CDR1 is KGHSH and CDR2 is LQKENI. The V and J ends lost 3 bases and 7 bases respectively, with 12 bases between them. The CDR3 runs 14 residues. The CDR3 sequence: CASSPTGEGEKLFF. CDR3 in DNA: TGTGCCAGCTCACCTACGGGAGAGGGTGAAAAACTGTTTTTT.